The clone carrying this T cell receptor (beta chain) was detected once. Its antigen is as yet unknown. A deep-level run was used for the assay. Some clones are missing from TCRdb's copy, which holds only in-frame ones; the method was immunoSEQ multiplex PCR. The sample lists approximately 1.5 million clones, approximately 98% occurring once. V was trimmed by 5 bases and J by 2 bases, leaving 10 bases between them. From germline, CDR1 is ENHRY and CDR2 SYGVKD. The CDR3 spans 14 residues. These data are taken from a study of shared clonotypes between healthy human individuals. Study observations and caveats: Sample collection involved blood only; tissue repertoires are likely different.

Specimen: naive CD4+ T cells sorted from blood. Subset indicated: CD45RA+ positively selected. The chain couples TRBV10-3 to TRBJ2-1; a weak D match, TRBD1 (6 bases). This clonotype was obtained from a man aged 25 to 40 in good health. The CDR3 sequence: CAISTTGTYNEQFF. The CDR3 DNA sequence: TGTGCCATCAGTACTACAGGGACCTACAATGAGCAGTTCTTC.